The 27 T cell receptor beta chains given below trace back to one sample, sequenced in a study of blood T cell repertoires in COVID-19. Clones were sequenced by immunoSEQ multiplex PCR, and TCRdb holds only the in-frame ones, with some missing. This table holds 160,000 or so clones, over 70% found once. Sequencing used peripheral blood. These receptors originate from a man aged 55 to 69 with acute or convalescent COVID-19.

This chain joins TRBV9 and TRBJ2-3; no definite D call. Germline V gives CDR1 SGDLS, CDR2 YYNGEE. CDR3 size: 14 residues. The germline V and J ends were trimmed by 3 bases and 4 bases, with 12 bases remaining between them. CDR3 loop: CASSALLTADTQYF. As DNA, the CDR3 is TGTGCCAGCAGCGCACTTCTAACTGCAGATACGCAGTATTTT.

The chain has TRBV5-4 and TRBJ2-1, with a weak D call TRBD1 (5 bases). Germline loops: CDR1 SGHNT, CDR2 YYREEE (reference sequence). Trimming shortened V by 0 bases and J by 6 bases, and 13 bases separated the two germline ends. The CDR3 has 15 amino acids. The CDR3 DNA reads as TGTGCCAGCAGCTTGGCCAACAGACAGATCAATGAGCAGTTCTTC. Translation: CASSLANRQINEQFF.

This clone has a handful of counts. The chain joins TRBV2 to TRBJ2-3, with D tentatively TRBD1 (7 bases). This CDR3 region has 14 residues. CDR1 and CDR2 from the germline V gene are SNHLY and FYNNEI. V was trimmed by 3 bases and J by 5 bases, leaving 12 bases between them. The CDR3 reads CASSEGQGGDTQYF. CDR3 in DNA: TGTGCCAGCAGTGAGGGGCAGGGGGGAGATACGCAGTATTTT.

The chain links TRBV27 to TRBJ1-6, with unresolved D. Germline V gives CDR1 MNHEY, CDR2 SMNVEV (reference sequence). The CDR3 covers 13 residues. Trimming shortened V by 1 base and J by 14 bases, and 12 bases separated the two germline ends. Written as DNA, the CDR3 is TGTGCCAGCAGTTTATTGGGTGTCGGGACCCTCCACTTT. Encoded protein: CASSLLGVGTLHF.

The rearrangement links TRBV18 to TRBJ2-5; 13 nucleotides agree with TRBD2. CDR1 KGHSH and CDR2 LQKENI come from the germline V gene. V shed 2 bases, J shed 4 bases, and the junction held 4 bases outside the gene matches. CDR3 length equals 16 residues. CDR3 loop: CASSPGTSGAGETQYF. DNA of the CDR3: TGTGCCAGCTCACCAGGGACTAGCGGGGCAGGAGAGACCCAGTACTTC. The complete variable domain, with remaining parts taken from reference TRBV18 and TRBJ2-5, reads NAGVMQNPRHLVRRRGQEARLRCSPMKGHSHVYWYRQLPEEGLKFMVYLQKENIIDESGMPKERFSAEFPKEGPSILRIQQVVRGDSAAYFCASSPGTSGAGETQYFGPGTRLLVL.

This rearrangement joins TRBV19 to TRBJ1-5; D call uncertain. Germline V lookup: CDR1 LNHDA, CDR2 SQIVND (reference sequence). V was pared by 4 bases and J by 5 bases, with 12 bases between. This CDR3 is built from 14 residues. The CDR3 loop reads CASSTGPDHQPQHF. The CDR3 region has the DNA TGTGCCAGTAGTACGGGTCCAGATCATCAGCCCCAGCATTTT.

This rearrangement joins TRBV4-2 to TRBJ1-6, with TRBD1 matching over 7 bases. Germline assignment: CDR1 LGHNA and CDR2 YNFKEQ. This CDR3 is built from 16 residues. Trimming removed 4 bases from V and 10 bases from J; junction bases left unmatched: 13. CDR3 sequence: CASSPRRGRGKSPLHF. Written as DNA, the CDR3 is TGTGCCAGCAGCCCCCGTAGAGGCAGGGGGAAATCACCCCTCCACTTT.

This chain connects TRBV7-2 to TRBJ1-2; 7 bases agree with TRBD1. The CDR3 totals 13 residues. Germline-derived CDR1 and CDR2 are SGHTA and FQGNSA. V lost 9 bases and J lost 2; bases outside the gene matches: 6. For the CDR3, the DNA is TGTGCCAGGAGGGGGCAGGGCAACTATGGCTACACCTTC. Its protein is CARRGQGNYGYTF.

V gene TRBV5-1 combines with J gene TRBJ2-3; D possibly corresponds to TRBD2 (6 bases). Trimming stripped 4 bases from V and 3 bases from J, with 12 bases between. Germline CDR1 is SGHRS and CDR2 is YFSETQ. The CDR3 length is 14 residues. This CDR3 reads CASSGGTQTDTQYF. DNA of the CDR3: TGCGCCAGCAGCGGGGGGACTCAAACAGATACGCAGTATTTT. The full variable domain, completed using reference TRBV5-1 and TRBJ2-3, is KAGVTQTPRYLIKTRGQQVTLSCSPISGHRSVSWYQQTPGQGLQFLFEYFSETQRNKGNFPGRFSGRQFSNSRSEMNVSTLELGDSALYLCASSGGTQTDTQYFGPGTRLTVL.

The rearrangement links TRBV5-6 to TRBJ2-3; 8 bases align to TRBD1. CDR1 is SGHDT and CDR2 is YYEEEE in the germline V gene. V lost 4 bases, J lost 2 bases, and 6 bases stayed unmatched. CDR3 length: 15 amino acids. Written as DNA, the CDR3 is TGTGCCAGCAGCGGCCGGACAGGGAACACAGATACGCAGTATTTT. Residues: CASSGRTGNTDTQYF.

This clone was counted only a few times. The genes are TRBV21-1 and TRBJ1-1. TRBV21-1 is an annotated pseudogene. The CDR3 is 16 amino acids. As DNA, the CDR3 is TGTGCCAGCACCCCTGAGGAGGGGCATTTAGTCACTGAAGCTTTCTTT. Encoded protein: CASTPEEGHLVTEAFF.

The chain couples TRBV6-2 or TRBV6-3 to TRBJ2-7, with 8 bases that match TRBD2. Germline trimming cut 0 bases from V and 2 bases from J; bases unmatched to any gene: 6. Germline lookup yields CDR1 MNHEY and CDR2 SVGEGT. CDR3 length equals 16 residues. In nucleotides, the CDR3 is TGTGCCAGCAGTTACTCATCGGGGGGGCTACCCTACGAGCAGTACTTC. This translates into CASSYSSGGLPYEQYF.

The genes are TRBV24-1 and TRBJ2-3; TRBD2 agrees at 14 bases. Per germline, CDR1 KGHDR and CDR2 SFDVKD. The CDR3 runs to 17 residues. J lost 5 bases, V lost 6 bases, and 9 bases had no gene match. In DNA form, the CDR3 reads TGTGCCACCAGTTCTCCGGGACTAGCGGGAGCTTTAGATACGCAGTATTTT. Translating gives CATSSPGLAGALDTQYF.

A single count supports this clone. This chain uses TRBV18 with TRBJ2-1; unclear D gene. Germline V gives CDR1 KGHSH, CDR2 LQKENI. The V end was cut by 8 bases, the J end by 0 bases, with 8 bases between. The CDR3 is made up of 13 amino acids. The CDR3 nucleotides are TGTGCCAGCCGGGTGAGCTCCTACAATGAGCAGTTCTTC. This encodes CASRVSSYNEQFF.

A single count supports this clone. CDR3 protein: CASSYVGGPNEKLFF. Written as DNA, the CDR3 is TGTGCCAGCAGTTACGTCGGGGGGCCTAATGAAAAACTGTTTTTT. The chain carries TRBV6-5 and TRBJ1-4; D is perhaps TRBD1 (6 bases). The CDR3 consists of 15 residues. Trimming removed 2 bases at V and 3 bases at J, with 10 bases between. Germline CDR1 and CDR2: MNHEY and SVGAGI.

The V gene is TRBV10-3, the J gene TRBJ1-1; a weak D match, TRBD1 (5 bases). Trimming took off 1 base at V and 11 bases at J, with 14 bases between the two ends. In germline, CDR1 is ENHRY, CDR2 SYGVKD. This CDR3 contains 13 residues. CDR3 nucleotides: TGTGCCATCAGTGAGTTGGGGCAGGTGGTCGCTTTCTTT. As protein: CAISELGQVVAFF.

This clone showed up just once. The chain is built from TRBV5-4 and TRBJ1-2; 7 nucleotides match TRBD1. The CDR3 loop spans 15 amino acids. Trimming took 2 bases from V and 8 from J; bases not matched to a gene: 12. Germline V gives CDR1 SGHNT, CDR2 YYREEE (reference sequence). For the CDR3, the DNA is TGTGCCAGCAGCTTCGGAGCTAGACAGGGAGGCGGCTACACCTTC. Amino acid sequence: CASSFGARQGGGYTF.

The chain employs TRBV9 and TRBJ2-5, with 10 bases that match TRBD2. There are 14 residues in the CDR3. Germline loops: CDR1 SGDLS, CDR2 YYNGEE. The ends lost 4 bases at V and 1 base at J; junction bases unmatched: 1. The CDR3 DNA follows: TGTGCCAGCAGCCGGACTAGCGGCCAAGAGACCCAGTACTTC. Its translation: CASSRTSGQETQYF.

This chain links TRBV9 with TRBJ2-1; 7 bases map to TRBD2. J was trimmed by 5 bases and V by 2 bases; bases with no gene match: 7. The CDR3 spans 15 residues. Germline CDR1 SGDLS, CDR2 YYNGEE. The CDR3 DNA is TGTGCCAGCAGCGTTGGGGGGGTCCGCAACAATGAGCAGTTCTTC. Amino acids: CASSVGGVRNNEQFF.

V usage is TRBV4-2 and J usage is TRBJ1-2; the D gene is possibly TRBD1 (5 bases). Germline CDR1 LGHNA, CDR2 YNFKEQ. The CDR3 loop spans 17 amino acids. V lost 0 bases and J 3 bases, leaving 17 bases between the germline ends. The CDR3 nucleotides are TGTGCCAGCAGCCAAGATGCGAGTGGACGGGACTACTATGGCTACACCTTC. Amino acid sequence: CASSQDASGRDYYGYTF.

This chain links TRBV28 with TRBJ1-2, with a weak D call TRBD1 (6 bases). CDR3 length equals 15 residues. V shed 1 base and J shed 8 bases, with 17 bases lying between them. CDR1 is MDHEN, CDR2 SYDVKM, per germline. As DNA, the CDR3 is TGTGCCAGCAGTTTATTCGAGAGGTCCCAGGGGGGCTACACCTTC. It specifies CASSLFERSQGGYTF.

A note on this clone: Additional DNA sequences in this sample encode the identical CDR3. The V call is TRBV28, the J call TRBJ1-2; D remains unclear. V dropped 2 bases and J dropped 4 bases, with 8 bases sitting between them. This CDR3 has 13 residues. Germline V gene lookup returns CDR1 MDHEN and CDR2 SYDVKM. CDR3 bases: TGTGCCAGCAGTTTAGACTCTCGCTATGGCTACACCTTC. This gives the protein CASSLDSRYGYTF.

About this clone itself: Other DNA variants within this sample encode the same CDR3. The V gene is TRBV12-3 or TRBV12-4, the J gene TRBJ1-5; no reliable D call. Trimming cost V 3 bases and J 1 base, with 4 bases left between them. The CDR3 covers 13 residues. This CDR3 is CASSLGSNQPQHF. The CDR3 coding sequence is TGTGCCAGCAGTTTGGGCAGCAATCAGCCCCAGCATTTT.

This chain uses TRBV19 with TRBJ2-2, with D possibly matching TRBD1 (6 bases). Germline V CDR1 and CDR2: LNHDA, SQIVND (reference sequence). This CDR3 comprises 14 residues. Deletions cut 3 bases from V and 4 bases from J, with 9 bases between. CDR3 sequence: CASSMFRGTGELFF. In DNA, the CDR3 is TGTGCCAGTAGTATGTTCAGGGGCACCGGGGAGCTGTTTTTT. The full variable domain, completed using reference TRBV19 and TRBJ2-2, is DGGITQSPKYLFRKEGQNVTLSCEQNLNHDAMYWYRQDPGQGLRLIYYSQIVNDFQKGDIAEGYSVSREKKESFPLTVTSAQKNPTAFYLCASSMFRGTGELFFGEGSRLTVL.

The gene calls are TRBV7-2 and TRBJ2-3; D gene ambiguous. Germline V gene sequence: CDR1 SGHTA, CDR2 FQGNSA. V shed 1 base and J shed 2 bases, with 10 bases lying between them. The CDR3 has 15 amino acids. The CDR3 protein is CASSLGQNPTDTQYF. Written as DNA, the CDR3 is TGTGCCAGCAGCTTAGGGCAGAACCCCACAGATACGCAGTATTTT. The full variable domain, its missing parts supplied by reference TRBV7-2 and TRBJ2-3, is GAGVSQSPSNKVTEKGKDVELRCDPISGHTALYWYRQSLGQGLEFLIYFQGNSAPDKSGLPSDRFSAERTGGSVSTLTIQRTQQEDSAVYLCASSLGQNPTDTQYFGPGTRLTVL.

CDR3 sequence: CASSLGGSYGYTF. CDR3 bases: TGCGCCAGCAGCTTGGGGGGCAGCTATGGCTACACCTTC. This rearrangement joins TRBV5-1 to TRBJ1-2; D perhaps matches TRBD1 (5 bases). The CDR3 runs 13 residues. Germline V CDR1 and CDR2: SGHRS, YFSETQ. Trimming left V 0 bases short and J 4 bases short, with 7 bases between.

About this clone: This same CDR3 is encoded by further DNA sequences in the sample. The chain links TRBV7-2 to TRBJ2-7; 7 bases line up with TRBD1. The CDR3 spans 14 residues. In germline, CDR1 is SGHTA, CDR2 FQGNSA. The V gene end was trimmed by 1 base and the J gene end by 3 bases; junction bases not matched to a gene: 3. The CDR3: CASSLGTGVYEQYF. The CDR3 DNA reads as TGTGCCAGCAGCTTAGGTACAGGGGTCTACGAGCAGTACTTC.